The 29 T cell receptor beta chains below all came from one sample that was sequenced in a study of long-term antiretroviral therapy in people with HIV. Runs used v3.0 of the immunoSEQ assay and were done at survey level. Measured with immunoSEQ multiplex PCR; TCRdb has only the in-frame clones, and not every one. The sample has around 20,000 clones; 79% are singletons. The source was unsorted PBMCs, collected at the start of antiretroviral therapy, before treatment. All receptors come from a man between 18 and 35 years old with HIV.

The J gene is TRBJ2-1, the V gene TRBV5-1, with D maybe TRBD2 (5 bases). Germline V gene lookup returns CDR1 SGHRS and CDR2 YFSETQ. V lost 4 bases, J lost 3 bases, and 14 bases lay in between. This CDR3 region has 15 residues. CDR3 nucleotide sequence: TGCGCCAGCAGCACCAGCGGTAAGCACTACAATGAGCAGTTCTTC. This codes for CASSTSGKHYNEQFF.

This rearrangement joins TRBV20-1 to TRBJ2-7; TRBD1 matches at 7 bases. The CDR3 loop spans 11 amino acids. The germline V gene encodes CDR1 DFQATT and CDR2 SNEGSKA (reference sequence). Trimming cost V 4 bases and J 5 bases; bases outside gene matches: 2. CDR3 bases: TGCAGTGCTATCGGGACAGACGAGCAGTACTTC. Its translation is CSAIGTDEQYF.

This clone came up once. J is TRBJ2-7 and V is TRBV30; D is uncertain. Germline CDR1 reads GTSNPN; CDR2 reads SVGIG (reference sequence). The CDR3 contains 11 residues. V gave up 4 bases and J gave up 0 bases, with 4 bases separating them. The CDR3: CAWMSSYEQYF. CDR3 DNA sequence: TGTGCCTGGATGAGCTCCTACGAGCAGTACTTC.

The CDR3 DNA reads TGTGCCAGCAGCCCGTTCTTCCCGAGGTCCCGGGATACGCAGTATTTT. The encoded protein is CASSPFFPRSRDTQYF. V usage is TRBV5-4 and J usage is TRBJ2-3; D unresolved. The ends were cut back, 4 bases at V and 6 bases at J, with 21 bases in the middle. This CDR3 has 16 amino acids. Germline V gives CDR1 SGHNT, CDR2 YYREEE (reference sequence).

This chain links TRBV28 with TRBJ2-3; no clear D gene. Germline values: CDR1 MDHEN, CDR2 SYDVKM. The CDR3 covers 14 residues. Trimming left V 8 bases short and J 3 bases short, with 15 bases between. CDR3 nucleotides: TGTGCCAGCGCCAGTGCAGGACGTACAGATACGCAGTATTTT. Translation: CASASAGRTDTQYF.

The chain carries TRBV28 and TRBJ2-7; D not certain. The CDR3 totals 15 residues. Trimming removed 6 bases at V and 2 bases at J, with 17 bases between. Germline-derived CDR1 and CDR2 are MDHEN and SYDVKM. CDR3 nucleotide sequence: TGTGCCAGCAGCCGCCCCACTGGATGGGCCTACGAGCAGTACTTC. Its translation is CASSRPTGWAYEQYF. The full variable domain, completed using reference TRBV28 and TRBJ2-7, is DVKVTQSSRYLVKRTGEKVFLECVQDMDHENMFWYRQDPGLGLRLIYFSYDVKMKEKGDIPEGYSVSREKKERFSLILESASTNQTSMYLCASSRPTGWAYEQYFGPGTRLTVT.

V usage is TRBV28 and J usage is TRBJ1-1; D ambiguous. Germline values: CDR1 MDHEN, CDR2 SYDVKM. V was trimmed by 6 bases and J by 1 base, leaving 6 bases between them. This CDR3 has 12 amino acids. The CDR3 bases are TGTGCCAGCAGGATAGGGAACACTGAAGCTTTCTTT. Translation gives CASRIGNTEAFF.

This clone came up once. V is TRBV10-3 and J is TRBJ2-3; 13 nucleotides agree with TRBD2. The J segment lost 0 bases and the V segment lost 4 bases, leaving 1 base of the junction unmatched. Germline CDR1 reads ENHRY; CDR2 reads SYGVKD. The CDR3 is made up of 16 amino acids. The DNA for the CDR3 is TGTGCCATCAGTGGGGGACTAGCGGGAAGCACAGATACGCAGTATTTT. Protein: CAISGGLAGSTDTQYF.

The chain uses TRBV6-5 and TRBJ2-7; 11 positions agree with TRBD2. The germline gives CDR1 MNHEY, CDR2 SVGAGI. The CDR3 is 16 residues long. V was clipped by 2 bases and J by 3 bases; unmatched bases: 6. The DNA of the CDR3 is TGTGCCAGCAGTTACCGAGGCGGACTAGCGGGCTACGAGCAGTACTTC. It yields the protein CASSYRGGLAGYEQYF.

A note on this clone: The junction does not match germline at one end; this may be a read error. The chain joins TRBV16 to TRBJ1-2, with D uncertain. The length of the CDR3 is 15 residues. Germline loops: CDR1 KGHSY, CDR2 FQNENV. The CDR3 region has the DNA TGTGCCAGCAGCCGAATGATGGTCGTTAGAAAGACCTATGGCTTC. It yields the protein CASSRMMVVRKTYGF. Filled out from reference TRBV16 and TRBJ1-2, the complete variable domain reads GEEVAQTPKHLVRGEGQKAKLYCAPIKGHSYVFWYQQVLKNEFKFLISFQNENVFDETGMPKERFSAKCLPNSPCSLEIQATKLEDSAVYFCASSRMMVVRKTYGFGSGTRLTVV.

This chain uses TRBV5-4 with TRBJ1-1; 11 nucleotides match TRBD1. The CDR3 length is 15 residues. Germline-derived CDR1 and CDR2 are SGHNT and YYREEE (reference sequence). V was pared by 4 bases and J by 5 bases, with 7 bases of the junction left unmatched. CDR3 nucleotides: TGTGCCAGCAGCCTATGGGGGACAGGGGGGACTGAAGCTTTCTTT. Amino acid sequence: CASSLWGTGGTEAFF.

This clone was found once. The chain carries TRBV19 and TRBJ2-1; TRBD1 matches at 10 bases. CDR3 size: 16 residues. Germline V gene data show CDR1 as LNHDA and CDR2 as SQIVND (reference sequence). J lost 8 bases, V lost 3 bases, and 10 bases had no gene match. The CDR3 reads CASSISGTGVLDEQFF. CDR3 bases: TGTGCCAGTAGTATTAGCGGGACAGGGGTACTCGATGAGCAGTTCTTC.

The chain carries TRBV19 and TRBJ2-1; 12 bases map to TRBD2. The junction had 6 bases not matched to a gene; V was cut back by 4 bases and J by 8 bases. The CDR3 loop spans 15 amino acids. The V gene's germline CDR1 is LNHDA and CDR2 SQIVND (reference sequence). DNA for the CDR3: TGTGCCAGTAGTAACCAGACTAGCGGGAGCGATGAGCAGTTCTTC. Translating it yields CASSNQTSGSDEQFF.

The chain links TRBV5-5 to TRBJ2-7; 7 positions agree with TRBD1. V was clipped by 0 bases and J by 4 bases; unmatched bases: 4. The CDR3 covers 14 residues. Germline values: CDR1 SGHKS, CDR2 YYEKEE (reference sequence). In DNA, the CDR3 is TGTGCCAGCAGCTTGGGGGACAGACCATACGAGCAGTACTTC. It yields the protein CASSLGDRPYEQYF.

The chain uses TRBV28 and TRBJ1-5, with 9 bases lining up with TRBD1. With 4 bases clipped from V and 4 bases from J, the junction kept 11 bases outside the gene matches. The CDR3 spans 17 residues. Germline CDR1 and CDR2: MDHEN and SYDVKM. The CDR3 sequence: CASSSIFLTGGNQPQHF. CDR3 bases: TGTGCCAGCAGTTCTATCTTCCTGACAGGGGGAAATCAGCCCCAGCATTTT.

The rearrangement links TRBV28 to TRBJ1-4; tentative D call: TRBD1 (6 bases). Trimming stripped 2 bases from V and 0 bases from J, with 16 bases between. The CDR3 is 18 amino acids. The V gene's germline CDR1 is MDHEN and CDR2 SYDVKM. The CDR3 sequence: CASSLLPRQVPTNEKLFF. CDR3 DNA sequence: TGTGCCAGCAGTTTACTCCCTAGACAGGTTCCAACTAATGAAAAACTGTTTTTT. Filled out from reference TRBV28 and TRBJ1-4, the complete variable domain reads DVKVTQSSRYLVKRTGEKVFLECVQDMDHENMFWYRQDPGLGLRLIYFSYDVKMKEKGDIPEGYSVSREKKERFSLILESASTNQTSMYLCASSLLPRQVPTNEKLFFGSGTQLSVL.

The gene calls are TRBV2 and TRBJ1-5; the match to TRBD1 covers 8 bases. V shed 7 bases, J shed 0 bases, and the junction held 5 bases outside the gene matches. CDR1 and CDR2 (germline): SNHLY, FYNNEI. CDR3 length: 15 residues. The CDR3 region is CASKGQDYSNQPQHF. The CDR3 DNA reads as TGTGCCAGCAAGGGACAGGATTATAGCAATCAGCCCCAGCATTTT. Using reference TRBV2 and TRBJ1-5 for the parts outside the CDR3, the full variable domain is EPEVTQTPSHQVTQMGQEVILRCVPISNHLYFYWYRQILGQKVEFLVSFYNNEISEKSEIFDDQFSVERPDGSNFTLKIRSTKLEDSAMYFCASKGQDYSNQPQHFGDGTRLSIL.

This rearrangement joins TRBV7-2 to TRBJ1-3, with D hard to call. Germline CDR1 SGHTA, CDR2 FQGNSA. The V end was cut by 5 bases, the J end by 3 bases, with 11 bases between. The CDR3 is 14 amino acids. The chain's CDR3 is CASSPRTFGNTIYF. CDR3 coding DNA: TGTGCCAGCAGCCCTAGGACCTTTGGAAACACCATATATTTT.

The chain links TRBV4-1 to TRBJ1-2, with D tentatively TRBD1 (6 bases). V shed 0 bases and J shed 3 bases, with 23 bases lying between them. The CDR3 contains 19 residues. Germline CDR1 reads MGHRA; CDR2 reads YSYEKL. CDR3 sequence (DNA): TGCGCCAGCAGCCAAGATTTAGGGGGGGGCAGTCATAATGACTATGGCTACACCTTC. Residues: CASSQDLGGGSHNDYGYTF.

The CDR3 DNA sequence: TGCGCCAGCAGCCGAGAAGGAGGGGCATATGGCTACACCTTC. Translation: CASSREGGAYGYTF. The chain combines TRBV4-3 with TRBJ1-2; D may be TRBD1 (5 bases). Trimming took off 4 bases at V and 5 bases at J, with 14 bases between the two ends. CDR1 LGHNA and CDR2 YSLEER come from the germline V gene. This CDR3 has 14 amino acids.

This chain uses TRBV5-4 with TRBJ2-7; 8 bases match TRBD1. Germline V gives CDR1 SGHNT, CDR2 YYREEE (reference sequence). Trimming took 3 bases from V and 5 from J; bases not matched to a gene: 7. The CDR3 runs 14 residues. CDR3 protein: CASSYRGDLHEQYF. The CDR3 DNA is TGTGCCAGCAGCTACAGGGGGGACCTCCACGAGCAGTACTTC.

The rearrangement joins TRBV7-8 to TRBJ1-1, with TRBD1 matching over 7 bases. J gave up 4 bases and V 5 bases, and 10 bases lay outside the gene matches. Looked up from germline, CDR1 is SGHVS and CDR2 is FQNEAQ. CDR3 length: 15 residues. CDR3 DNA: TGTGCCAGCAGCCCGGAAGGGACAGTCGGCACTGAAGCTTTCTTT. It codes for CASSPEGTVGTEAFF.

By sample share, this clone is medium-sized. The rearrangement joins TRBV7-2 to TRBJ2-1; no clear D. Trimming shortened V by 0 bases and J by 6 bases, and 6 bases separated the two germline ends. Looked up from germline, CDR1 is SGHTA and CDR2 is FQGNSA. CDR3 length equals 13 residues. CDR3 loop: CASSLAMFNEQFF. The DNA for the CDR3 is TGTGCCAGCAGCTTAGCAATGTTCAATGAGCAGTTCTTC.

This chain connects TRBV27 to TRBJ1-1; D not certain. Germline V gene sequence: CDR1 MNHEY, CDR2 SMNVEV (reference sequence). V shed 3 bases and J shed 1 base, with 9 bases lying between them. The CDR3 consists of 14 residues. The CDR3 DNA follows: TGTGCCAGCAGTTTCATAAGGACGAACACTGAAGCTTTCTTT. It codes for CASSFIRTNTEAFF.

The chain combines TRBV13 with TRBJ1-1; a possible D gene is TRBD1 (5 bases). V was clipped by 7 bases and J by 0 bases, with 12 bases between them. The germline gives CDR1 PRHDT, CDR2 FYEKMQ (reference sequence). This CDR3 is built from 14 residues. The CDR3 protein is CASIPRAVNTEAFF. In nucleotides, the CDR3 is TGTGCCAGCATCCCCAGGGCCGTGAACACTGAAGCTTTCTTT. The whole variable domain, filled in from reference TRBV13 and TRBJ1-1, reads AAGVIQSPRHLIKEKRETATLKCYPIPRHDTVYWYQQGPGQDPQFLISFYEKMQSDKGSIPDRFSAQQFSDYHSELNMSSLELGDSALYFCASIPRAVNTEAFFGQGTRLTVV.

There are a few counts of this clone. The chain employs TRBV7-8 and TRBJ2-3; perhaps TRBD2 as D (7 bases). The germline V gene encodes CDR1 SGHVS and CDR2 FQNEAQ. This CDR3 is 15 amino acids long. The ends were cut back, 5 bases at V and 3 bases at J, with 15 bases in the middle. The CDR3 loop reads CASSLGGGGTDTQYF. CDR3 sequence (DNA): TGTGCCAGCAGCCTAGGGGGGGGTGGAACAGATACGCAGTATTTT.

This sequence joins TRBV28 and TRBJ1-1; D is undetermined. V was cut by 6 bases and J by 6 bases, with 8 bases left in between. The CDR3 covers 11 residues. CDR1 is MDHEN, CDR2 SYDVKM, per germline. The DNA for the CDR3 is TGTGCCAGCAGGGGGAGGCCTGAAGCTTTCTTT. This gives the protein CASRGRPEAFF.

The chain employs TRBV19 and TRBJ2-1; D is unclear. The germline V gene has CDR1 LNHDA and CDR2 SQIVND (reference sequence). The CDR3 contains 14 residues. V was trimmed by 7 bases and J by 2 bases, leaving 12 bases between them. DNA for the CDR3: TGTGCCAGTACCCCATCGGGTCCCTACAATGAGCAGTTCTTC. This translates into CASTPSGPYNEQFF.

The chain has TRBV30 and TRBJ2-2, with D perhaps being TRBD1 or TRBD2 (5 bases each). Germline loops: CDR1 GTSNPN, CDR2 SVGIG (reference sequence). The CDR3 extends over 13 amino acids. Trimming took off 0 bases at V and 6 bases at J, with 8 bases between the two ends. CDR3 loop: CAWSVGTAGELFF. The CDR3 DNA follows: TGTGCCTGGAGTGTAGGGACGGCCGGGGAGCTGTTTTTT.